The 25 T cell receptor beta chains listed next were all sequenced from one sample in a study of cytomegalovirus exposure and HLA in healthy donors. Researchers ran the PCR with 60 Vbeta and 13 Jbeta primers. Produced via immunoSEQ multiplex PCR; TCRdb's table is partial and in-frame only. The sample table includes some 110,000 clones. Sequencing input: PBMCs. Every receptor here comes from a man in his forties in good health and CMV-seropositive.

The chain employs TRBV7-2 and TRBJ2-7; 8 bases map to TRBD2. The J segment lost 7 bases and the V segment lost 1 base, leaving 9 bases of the junction unmatched. The CDR3 has 15 residues. Germline CDR1 and CDR2: SGHTA and FQGNSA. The CDR3 DNA follows: TGTGCCAGCAGCTTAGTCCCAGCGGGAGCAGGAGAGCAGTACTTC. This encodes CASSLVPAGAGEQYF.

The rearrangement joins TRBV4-3 to TRBJ1-1; D unclear. Trimming pared 1 base from V and 5 bases from J, leaving 14 bases between. Germline lookup yields CDR1 LGHNA and CDR2 YSLEER. This CDR3 has 15 amino acids. The CDR3 DNA is TGCGCCAGCAGCCAAGGGGGTGCGGGAATTACTGAAGCTTTCTTT. This gives the protein CASSQGGAGITEAFF.

The genes are TRBV29-1 and TRBJ1-2; weak D call: TRBD1 (6 bases). The germline V gene has CDR1 SQVTM and CDR2 ANQGSEA. V was cut by 3 bases and J by 1 base, with 6 bases left in between. The CDR3 is made up of 12 amino acids. CDR3 residues: CSVDRGNYGYTF. In DNA, the CDR3 is TGCAGCGTTGACAGGGGTAACTATGGCTACACCTTC.

The chain has TRBV6-4 and TRBJ2-2; TRBD1 is a possible D gene (6 bases). The CDR3 is made up of 16 amino acids. V was clipped by 0 bases and J by 1 base, with 9 bases between them. CDR1 is MRHNA, CDR2 SNTAGT, per germline. This chain's CDR3 is CASSDSGHQNTGELFF. As DNA, the CDR3 is TGTGCCAGCAGTGACTCGGGACACCAGAACACCGGGGAGCTGTTTTTT.

This chain links TRBV19 with TRBJ1-6; 7 bases line up with TRBD1. Germline CDR1 reads LNHDA; CDR2 reads SQIVND (reference sequence). The CDR3 length is 14 residues. V was pared by 7 bases and J by 5 bases, with 5 bases of the junction left unmatched. The CDR3 loop is CASTEGTDNSPLHF. In nucleotides, the CDR3 is TGTGCCAGTACCGAGGGGACAGATAATTCACCCCTCCACTTT.

The CDR3 protein is CASRTTGQETQYF. In DNA form, the CDR3 reads TGCGCCAGCCGGACGACAGGACAAGAGACCCAGTACTTC. The J gene is TRBJ2-5, the V gene TRBV5-1, with D possibly TRBD1 on 6 matching bases. Per the germline V gene, CDR1 is SGHRS and CDR2 is YFSETQ. Trimming left V 7 bases short and J 2 bases short, with 12 bases between. This CDR3 spans 13 amino acids. Together with reference TRBV5-1 and TRBJ2-5, the CDR3 gives the full variable domain: KAGVTQTPRYLIKTRGQQVTLSCSPISGHRSVSWYQQTPGQGLQFLFEYFSETQRNKGNFPGRFSGRQFSNSRSEMNVSTLELGDSALYLCASRTTGQETQYFGPGTRLLVL.

V and J are TRBV5-1 and TRBJ2-1; 10 bases are shared with TRBD2. Germline V gene sequence: CDR1 SGHRS, CDR2 YFSETQ. The CDR3 totals 15 residues. V trimming: 3 bases; J trimming: 5 bases; junction bases outside the gene matches: 5. The CDR3 is CASSYLAGANNEQFF. The CDR3 DNA sequence: TGCGCCAGCAGCTATCTAGCGGGAGCTAACAATGAGCAGTTCTTC.

The rearrangement links TRBV5-1 to TRBJ2-3; 8 nucleotides match TRBD2. Trimming cost V 0 bases and J 4 bases; bases outside gene matches: 1. The CDR3 contains 14 residues. Germline V gene sequence: CDR1 SGHRS, CDR2 YFSETQ. CDR3 region: CASSLGTSPDTQYF. Written as DNA, the CDR3 is TGCGCCAGCAGCTTGGGGACTAGCCCAGATACGCAGTATTTT.

The chain combines TRBV2 with TRBJ1-5; the D gene is possibly TRBD1 (5 bases). Looked up from germline, CDR1 is SNHLY and CDR2 is FYNNEI. There are 14 residues in the CDR3. The V end lost 0 bases, the J end lost 6 bases, and 9 bases lay between the germline ends. The CDR3, as DNA: TGTGCCAGCAGTGAAGCGCGGGGGAGTCAGCCCCAGCATTTT. Translation gives CASSEARGSQPQHF.

The chain recombines TRBV5-6 with TRBJ1-2, with D possibly TRBD1 on 6 matching bases. The CDR3 runs 12 residues. Germline V gene sequence: CDR1 SGHDT, CDR2 YYEEEE. Trimming shortened V by 0 bases and J by 7 bases, and 7 bases separated the two germline ends. The CDR3 is CASSLGTVGYTF. The CDR3, as DNA: TGTGCCAGCAGCTTGGGGACAGTTGGCTACACCTTC.

V and J are TRBV5-1 and TRBJ2-5; 10 bases fit TRBD1. V was clipped by 5 bases and J by 4 bases; unmatched bases: 8. The CDR3 is made up of 15 amino acids. Germline assignment: CDR1 SGHRS and CDR2 YFSETQ. CDR3 bases: TGCGCCAGCAGGGGACAGGACAGGGGGGGAGAGACCCAGTACTTC. This gives the protein CASRGQDRGGETQYF.

V is TRBV27 and J is TRBJ2-7; maybe TRBD1 (6 bases). With 4 bases removed from V and 0 bases from J, the gap between germline ends came to 10 bases. Germline CDR1 reads MNHEY; CDR2 reads SMNVEV (reference sequence). The CDR3 sequence is 14 residues long. The chain's CDR3 is CASSSTDSSYEQYF. CDR3 coding DNA: TGTGCCAGCAGTTCAACGGACAGCTCCTACGAGCAGTACTTC.

The chain carries TRBV19 and TRBJ2-7; 9 bases line up with TRBD1. The V and J ends lost 6 bases and 3 bases, in that order; junction bases with no gene match: 6. The germline V gene encodes CDR1 LNHDA and CDR2 SQIVND (reference sequence). The CDR3 contains 14 residues. The CDR3: CASRRTGAVYEQYF. The CDR3 DNA reads as TGTGCCAGTAGGAGGACAGGGGCTGTCTACGAGCAGTACTTC.

The chain recombines TRBV18 with TRBJ1-1; D not resolved. The V gene lost 6 bases and the J gene lost 1 base, with 15 bases spanning the gap. This CDR3 contains 15 residues. The germline V gene encodes CDR1 KGHSH and CDR2 LQKENI. CDR3 in amino acids: CASSTLRAANTEAFF. CDR3 bases: TGTGCCAGCTCGACCCTGAGGGCGGCGAACACTGAAGCTTTCTTT.

The chain carries TRBV18 and TRBJ1-4; no clear D. The CDR3 is made up of 14 amino acids. Germline values: CDR1 KGHSH, CDR2 LQKENI. Trimming stripped 3 bases from V and 8 bases from J, with 13 bases between. This CDR3 reads CASSPSGEVEKLFF. The DNA for the CDR3 is TGTGCCAGCTCACCCTCTGGGGAGGTCGAAAAACTGTTTTTT.

This sequence joins TRBV4-3 and TRBJ1-1, with D perhaps matching TRBD1 (6 bases). The V end was cut by 0 bases, the J end by 6 bases, with 11 bases between. Germline values: CDR1 LGHNA, CDR2 YSLEER. The CDR3 is 14 residues long. The CDR3 protein is CASSQDVGAAEAFF. CDR3 sequence (DNA): TGCGCCAGCAGCCAAGATGTGGGGGCAGCTGAAGCTTTCTTT.

This chain uses TRBV14 with TRBJ2-3; no clear D. Germline CDR1 and CDR2: SGHDN and FVKESK. Between the trimmed V and J ends, which lost 0 bases and 4 bases, there was a span of 11 bases. The CDR3 spans 15 residues. The CDR3 spells CASSQDIFRADTQYF. The CDR3 DNA sequence: TGTGCCAGCAGCCAAGATATTTTCCGGGCAGATACGCAGTATTTT.

The genes are TRBV19 and TRBJ2-7; TRBD1 matches at 9 bases. Germline V gene sequence: CDR1 LNHDA, CDR2 SQIVND (reference sequence). CDR3 length: 14 residues. V was clipped by 6 bases and J by 4 bases; unmatched bases: 7. CDR3 protein: CASSRTGVQYEQYF. The CDR3 DNA follows: TGTGCCAGTAGCCGGACAGGGGTTCAATACGAGCAGTACTTC.

The chain employs TRBV2 and TRBJ1-5; D unresolved. The CDR3 runs 14 residues. Germline CDR1 and CDR2: SNHLY and FYNNEI. The V end was cut by 6 bases, the J end by 1 base, with 10 bases between. The CDR3 here is CASRLGGSNQPQHF. The CDR3 region has the DNA TGTGCCAGCAGACTAGGAGGGAGCAATCAGCCCCAGCATTTT.

V gene TRBV25-1 combines with J gene TRBJ2-7; maybe TRBD1 (6 bases). Germline CDR1 and CDR2: MGHDK and SYGVNS. CDR3 length equals 14 residues. Trimming pared 6 bases from V and 0 bases from J, leaving 12 bases between. The CDR3 nucleotides are TGTGCCAGCAGCCCAGGGGACCTCTCCTACGAGCAGTACTTC. It translates to CASSPGDLSYEQYF.

J is TRBJ1-4 and V is TRBV5-1; D is perhaps TRBD1 (6 bases). The CDR3 contains 17 residues. The germline V gene encodes CDR1 SGHRS and CDR2 YFSETQ. V gave up 4 bases and J gave up 0 bases, with 16 bases separating them. CDR3 DNA: TGCGCCAGCAGCGGCGACAGGTTTCTTGCAACTAATGAAAAACTGTTTTTT. It is translated as CASSGDRFLATNEKLFF.

This sequence joins TRBV6-1 and TRBJ1-6; possible D gene TRBD1, 6 bases. Trimming took 2 bases from V and 9 from J, leaving 17 bases between them. The CDR3 covers 16 residues. Per the germline V gene, CDR1 is MNHNS and CDR2 is SASEGT. CDR3 nucleotide sequence: TGTGCCAGCAGTGAAACAGGGCCCTATACGGGTTCACCCCTCCACTTT. Translation gives CASSETGPYTGSPLHF.

This chain connects TRBV7-9 to TRBJ2-7; 7 bases fit TRBD1. This CDR3 spans 14 amino acids. The V and J ends lost 5 bases and 7 bases, in that order; junction bases with no gene match: 11. Per germline, CDR1 SEHNR and CDR2 FQNEAQ (reference sequence). The CDR3 loop is CASSLTGTEFEQYF. CDR3 DNA sequence: TGTGCCAGCAGCCTAACCGGGACAGAGTTTGAGCAGTACTTC.

The chain joins TRBV30 to TRBJ2-4, with D perhaps matching TRBD2 (5 bases). Germline CDR1 is GTSNPN and CDR2 is SVGIG (reference sequence). The CDR3 is 15 residues long. V lost 5 bases, J lost 0 bases, and 14 bases lay in between. CDR3 region: CAWAGSLLAKNIQYF. The CDR3 region has the DNA TGTGCCTGGGCGGGTTCGTTGCTAGCCAAAAACATTCAGTACTTC.

The V gene is TRBV29-1, the J gene TRBJ1-2; 7 nucleotides agree with TRBD1. V was clipped by 3 bases and J by 0 bases; unmatched bases: 13. The CDR3 covers 17 residues. The germline CDR1 and CDR2 sequences are SQVTM and ANQGSEA. The CDR3 coding sequence is TGCAGCGTTGATGGGACAGCCGACGGGAGGGCTAACTATGGCTACACCTTC. This translates into CSVDGTADGRANYGYTF.